This passage covers 14 T cell receptor beta chains from one sample sequenced in a study of cytomegalovirus exposure and HLA in healthy donors. The data were produced by immunoSEQ multiplex PCR, yet TCRdb's version contains in-frame clones alone and is incomplete. The data hold roughly 130,000 clones, with roughly 86% observed a single time. The sequencing input was PBMCs. The source of these receptors is a woman in her twenties or thirties in good health and CMV-seronegative.

Only one count was recorded for this clone. The CDR3 sequence: CSVVRDMNTEAFF. CDR3 coding DNA: TGCAGCGTTGTAAGGGACATGAACACTGAAGCTTTCTTT. The V call is TRBV29-1, the J call TRBJ1-1; D might be TRBD1 (6 bases). Trimming removed 4 bases from V and 0 bases from J, with 9 bases in between. CDR1 is SQVTM, CDR2 ANQGSEA, per germline. CDR3 length equals 13 residues.

The chain has TRBV7-8 and TRBJ1-2; no clear D. CDR1 SGHVS and CDR2 FQNEAQ come from the germline V gene. CDR3 size: 11 residues. The germline V and J ends were trimmed by 5 bases and 7 bases, with 8 bases remaining between them. CDR3 loop: CASSGSGGYTF. Written as DNA, the CDR3 is TGTGCCAGCAGCGGGTCGGGTGGCTACACCTTC.

The chain links TRBV28 to TRBJ1-5; 7 bases are shared with TRBD1. CDR3 length: 14 residues. CDR1 is MDHEN and CDR2 is SYDVKM in the germline V gene. The V gene end was trimmed by 3 bases and the J gene end by 6 bases; junction bases not matched to a gene: 5. The CDR3 spells CASSFTGTAQPQHF. In nucleotides, the CDR3 is TGTGCCAGCAGTTTTACGGGGACAGCTCAGCCCCAGCATTTT. Filled out from reference TRBV28 and TRBJ1-5, the complete variable domain reads DVKVTQSSRYLVKRTGEKVFLECVQDMDHENMFWYRQDPGLGLRLIYFSYDVKMKEKGDIPEGYSVSREKKERFSLILESASTNQTSMYLCASSFTGTAQPQHFGDGTRLSIL.

This chain uses TRBV9 with TRBJ2-5, with 9 bases identical to TRBD1. V lost 1 base to trimming and J lost 9 bases; unmatched junction nucleotides: 10. CDR1 is SGDLS and CDR2 is YYNGEE in the germline V gene. The CDR3 length is 15 residues. CDR3 amino acids: CASSVSGQGPRAQYF. The CDR3 nucleotides read TGTGCCAGCAGCGTATCGGGACAGGGACCTAGGGCCCAGTACTTC.

This clone was counted a few times. The rearrangement uses TRBV5-8 and TRBJ2-5, with D uncertain. Between the trimmed V and J ends, which lost 1 base and 0 bases, there was a span of 7 bases. CDR3 size: 14 residues. Germline V gene sequence: CDR1 SGHTS, CDR2 YDEGEE. The CDR3 sequence is CASSLSLHQETQYF. CDR3 coding DNA: TGTGCCAGCAGCTTGTCCCTTCACCAAGAGACCCAGTACTTC.

The rearrangement uses TRBV6-1 and TRBJ1-5, with D unresolved. CDR3 length equals 14 residues. Germline CDR1 is MNHNS and CDR2 is SASEGT. Trimming shortened V by 7 bases and J by 0 bases, and 10 bases separated the two germline ends. As DNA, the CDR3 is TGTGCCAGCAAGCTAATCTATAGCAATCAGCCCCAGCATTTT. The encoded protein is CASKLIYSNQPQHF.

The gene calls are TRBV19 and TRBJ2-1; D remains unclear. Looked up from germline, CDR1 is LNHDA and CDR2 is SQIVND (reference sequence). This CDR3 contains 14 residues. The V end was cut by 4 bases, the J end by 9 bases, with 16 bases between. For the CDR3, the DNA is TGTGCCAGTAGTACGACCGCCGGAGTAGGTGAGCAGTTCTTC. Encoded protein: CASSTTAGVGEQFF.

The rearrangement uses TRBV28 and TRBJ1-2, with TRBD1 identical over 10 bases. V was pared by 5 bases and J by 8 bases, with 14 bases of the junction left unmatched. The germline V gene encodes CDR1 MDHEN and CDR2 SYDVKM. The CDR3 is 16 amino acids. The CDR3 DNA follows: TGTGCCAGCAGTCCCGGGACAGGGGTGGAGTCCTACGGCTACACCTTC. Protein: CASSPGTGVESYGYTF.

This clone was observed once. The genes are TRBV2 and TRBJ1-2; 7 bases fit TRBD1. Germline V lookup: CDR1 SNHLY, CDR2 FYNNEI. The CDR3 length is 14 residues. V lost 6 bases and J lost 6; bases outside the gene matches: 10. This chain's CDR3 is CASRTGSKTDGYTF. Here the CDR3 DNA reads TGTGCCAGCAGGACAGGGTCTAAGACCGATGGCTACACCTTC.

The rearrangement uses TRBV6-5 and TRBJ2-1, with D hard to call. With 2 bases removed from V and 6 bases from J, the gap between germline ends came to 14 bases. The CDR3 totals 15 residues. Germline V CDR1 and CDR2: MNHEY, SVGAGI. CDR3 region: CASSYQASTSNEQFF. DNA of the CDR3: TGTGCCAGCAGTTACCAGGCCTCAACCAGCAATGAGCAGTTCTTC.

The rearrangement uses TRBV5-4 and TRBJ2-7; TRBD1 matches at 11 bases. The V segment lost 2 bases and the J segment 5 bases; nucleotides outside the gene matches: 3. The length of the CDR3 is 14 residues. Germline CDR1 reads SGHNT; CDR2 reads YYREEE (reference sequence). This chain's CDR3 is CASSFGQGADEQYF. In DNA, the CDR3 is TGTGCCAGCAGCTTTGGACAGGGGGCTGACGAGCAGTACTTC. The full variable domain, its missing parts supplied by reference TRBV5-4 and TRBJ2-7, is ETGVTQSPTHLIKTRGQQVTLRCSSQSGHNTVSWYQQALGQGPQFIFQYYREEENGRGNFPPRFSGLQFPNYSSELNVNALELDDSALYLCASSFGQGADEQYFGPGTRLTVT.

J is TRBJ2-7 and V is TRBV6-6, with 7 bases aligning to TRBD1. This CDR3 is 13 amino acids long. CDR1 and CDR2 (germline): MNHNY, SVGAGI (reference sequence). V lost 6 bases and J lost 2; bases outside the gene matches: 4. CDR3 residues: CASRLGTAYEQYF. The CDR3 DNA sequence: TGTGCCAGCAGGCTCGGGACAGCCTACGAGCAGTACTTC.

On this clone itself: The junction does not match germline at one end; this may be a read error. The chain has TRBV12-5 and TRBJ2-3; TRBD2 might be the D (5 bases). The CDR3 is made up of 15 amino acids. Germline CDR1 LGHNT, CDR2 FRNRAP. The CDR3 is CASGLDSMSTDTQYF. CDR3 DNA sequence: TGTGCTAGTGGCTTGGACTCAATGTCCACAGATACGCAGTATTTT.

V gene TRBV19 combines with J gene TRBJ2-1, with a weak D call TRBD1 (6 bases). This CDR3 comprises 16 residues. Per the germline V gene, CDR1 is LNHDA and CDR2 is SQIVND (reference sequence). V shed 6 bases and J shed 0 bases, with 15 bases lying between them. The CDR3 loop is CASSKSQGSSYNEQFF. For the CDR3, the DNA is TGTGCCAGTAGCAAAAGCCAGGGGAGCTCCTACAATGAGCAGTTCTTC.